Here is one TCR beta chain with its context. Its target is not known. How the authors handled the data: A productive frequency of 2.59 x 10-5 was the lowest detectable. Some clones are missing from TCRdb's copy, which holds only in-frame ones; the method was immunoSEQ multiplex PCR. V and J calls and clone size follow that table, whereas D and trimming were derived from the DNA. The sample contains 30,000 to 35,000 clones, over 65% of which appear only once. The germline V and J ends were trimmed by 6 bases and 4 bases, with 19 bases remaining between them. Germline CDR1 reads SQVTM; CDR2 reads ANQGSEA. This CDR3 spans 15 amino acids. The source of the sample is a study of STAT5B mutations in CD4+ large granular lymphocyte leukemia. Turning to the study itself: Among healthy controls, a particular HLA allele went with more CDR3 'QG' motifs. Study observations and caveats: Top patient clones used TRBV06 genes more often: 8/27 versus 2/35 in controls.

The chain recombines TRBV29-1 with TRBJ2-1; perhaps D is TRBD1 or TRBD2 (6 bases each). Sequencing used CD4+ T cells from blood buffy coats. This receptor was taken from a human donor in good health. The CDR3 bases are TGCAGCGTCCGTCCATTGTGGGGGGCATACAATGAGCAGTTCTTC. Translated: CSVRPLWGAYNEQFF.